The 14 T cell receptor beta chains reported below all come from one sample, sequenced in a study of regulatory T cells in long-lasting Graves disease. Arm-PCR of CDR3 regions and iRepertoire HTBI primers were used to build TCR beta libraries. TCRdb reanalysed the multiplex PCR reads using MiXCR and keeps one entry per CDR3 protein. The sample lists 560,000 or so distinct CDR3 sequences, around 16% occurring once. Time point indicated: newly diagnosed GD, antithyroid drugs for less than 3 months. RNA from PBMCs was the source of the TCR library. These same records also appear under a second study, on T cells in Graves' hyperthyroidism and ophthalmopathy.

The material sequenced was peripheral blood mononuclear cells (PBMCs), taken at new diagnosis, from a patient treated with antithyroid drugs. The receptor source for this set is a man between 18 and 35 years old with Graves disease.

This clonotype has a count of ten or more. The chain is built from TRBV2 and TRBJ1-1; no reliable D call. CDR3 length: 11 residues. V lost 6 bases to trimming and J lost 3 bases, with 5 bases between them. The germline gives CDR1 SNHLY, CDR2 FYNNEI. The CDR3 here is CASRRDTEAFF. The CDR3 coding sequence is TGTGCCAGCAGGAGGGACACTGAAGCTTTCTTT.

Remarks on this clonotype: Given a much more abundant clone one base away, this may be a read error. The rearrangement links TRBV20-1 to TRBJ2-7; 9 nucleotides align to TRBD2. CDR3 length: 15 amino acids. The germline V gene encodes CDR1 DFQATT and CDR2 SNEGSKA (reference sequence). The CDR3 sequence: CSAQISGGSSCEQYF. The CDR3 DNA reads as TGCAGTGCCCAAATCAGCGGGGGGAGCTCCTGCGAGCAGTACTTC.

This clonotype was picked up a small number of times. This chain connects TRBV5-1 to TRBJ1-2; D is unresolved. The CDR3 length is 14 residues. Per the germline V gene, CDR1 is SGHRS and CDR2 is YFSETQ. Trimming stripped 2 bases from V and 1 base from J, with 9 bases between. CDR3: CASSLPGNNYGYTF. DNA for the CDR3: TGCGCCAGCAGCTTACCGGGAAATAACTATGGCTACACCTTC. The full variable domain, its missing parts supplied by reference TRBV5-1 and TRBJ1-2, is KAGVTQTPRYLIKTRGQQVTLSCSPISGHRSVSWYQQTPGQGLQFLFEYFSETQRNKGNFPGRFSGRQFSNSRSEMNVSTLELGDSALYLCASSLPGNNYGYTFGSGTRLTVV.

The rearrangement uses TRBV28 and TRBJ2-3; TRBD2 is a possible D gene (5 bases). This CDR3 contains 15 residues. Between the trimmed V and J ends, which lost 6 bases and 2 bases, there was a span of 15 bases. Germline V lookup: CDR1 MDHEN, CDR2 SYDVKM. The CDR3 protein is CASSYLSGTTDTQYF. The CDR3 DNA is TGTGCCAGCAGCTATTTGAGCGGCACCACAGATACGCAGTATTTT.

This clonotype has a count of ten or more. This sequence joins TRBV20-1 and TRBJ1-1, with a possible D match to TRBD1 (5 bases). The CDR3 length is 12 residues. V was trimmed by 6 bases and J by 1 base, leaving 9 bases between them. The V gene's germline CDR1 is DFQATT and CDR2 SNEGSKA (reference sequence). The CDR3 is CSARDSNTEAFF. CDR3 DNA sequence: TGCAGTGCCCGGGACTCGAACACTGAAGCTTTCTTT.

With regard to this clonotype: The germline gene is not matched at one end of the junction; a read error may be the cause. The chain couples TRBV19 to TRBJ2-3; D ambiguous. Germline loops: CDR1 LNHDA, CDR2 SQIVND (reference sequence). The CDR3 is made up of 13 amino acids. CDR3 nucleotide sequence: TGTGCCAGTAGTCCATCGGCGGCAGATACGCAGTGTTTT. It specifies CASSPSAADTQCF.

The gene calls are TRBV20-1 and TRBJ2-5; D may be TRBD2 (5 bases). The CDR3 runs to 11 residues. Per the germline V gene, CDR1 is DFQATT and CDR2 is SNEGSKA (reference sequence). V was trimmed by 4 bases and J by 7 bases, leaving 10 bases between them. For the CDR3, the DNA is TGCAGTGCTACCGAACTAGGGACCCAGTACTTC. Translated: CSATELGTQYF.

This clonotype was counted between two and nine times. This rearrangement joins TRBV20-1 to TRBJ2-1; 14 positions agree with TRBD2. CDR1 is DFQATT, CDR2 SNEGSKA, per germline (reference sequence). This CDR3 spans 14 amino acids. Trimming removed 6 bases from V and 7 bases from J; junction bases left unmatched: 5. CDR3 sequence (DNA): TGCAGTGCCGTAGGGACTAGCGGGAGAAATGAGCAGTTCTTC. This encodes CSAVGTSGRNEQFF.

The DNA of the CDR3 is TGTGCCAGCAGTTTATTCGGACATTTGAACACTGAAGCTTTCTTT. It is translated as CASSLFGHLNTEAFF. The chain links TRBV27 to TRBJ1-1, with D possibly TRBD1 on 5 matching bases. CDR1 is MNHEY, CDR2 SMNVEV, per germline (reference sequence). Deletions cut 1 base from V and 0 bases from J, with 9 bases between. The CDR3 consists of 15 residues.

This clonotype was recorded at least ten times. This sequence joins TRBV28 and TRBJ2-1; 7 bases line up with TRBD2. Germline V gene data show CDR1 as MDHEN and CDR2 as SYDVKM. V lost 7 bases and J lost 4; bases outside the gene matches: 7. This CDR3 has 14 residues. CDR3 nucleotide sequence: TGTGCCAGCAATGGGGGGGGAGCTTACAATGAGCAGTTCTTC. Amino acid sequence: CASNGGGAYNEQFF.

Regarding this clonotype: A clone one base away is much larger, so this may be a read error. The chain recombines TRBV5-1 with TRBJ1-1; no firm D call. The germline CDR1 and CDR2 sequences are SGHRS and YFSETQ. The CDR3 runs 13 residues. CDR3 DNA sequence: TGCGCCAGCAACTTGACCCCAGACACTGAAGCTTTCTTT. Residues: CASNLTPDTEAFF. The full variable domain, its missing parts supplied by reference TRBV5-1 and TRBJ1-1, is KAGVTQTPRYLIKTRGQQVTLSCSPISGHRSVSWYQQTPGQGLQFLFEYFSETQRNKGNFPGRFSGRQFSNSRSEMNVSTLELGDSALYLCASNLTPDTEAFFGQGTRLTVV.

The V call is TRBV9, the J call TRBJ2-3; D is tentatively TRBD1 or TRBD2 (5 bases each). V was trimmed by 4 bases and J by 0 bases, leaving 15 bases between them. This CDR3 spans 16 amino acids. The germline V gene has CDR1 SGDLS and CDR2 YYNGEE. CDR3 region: CASSSRPGRSTDTQYF. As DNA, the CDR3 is TGTGCCAGCAGCTCGCGACCGGGACGGAGCACAGATACGCAGTATTTT.

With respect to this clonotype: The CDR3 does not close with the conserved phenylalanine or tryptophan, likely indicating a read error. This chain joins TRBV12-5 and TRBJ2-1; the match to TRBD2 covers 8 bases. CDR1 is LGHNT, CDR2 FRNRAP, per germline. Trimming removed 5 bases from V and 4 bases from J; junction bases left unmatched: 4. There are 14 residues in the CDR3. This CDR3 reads CASGLAGPYNEQFS. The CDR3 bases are TGTGCTAGTGGTCTAGCGGGCCCTTACAATGAGCAGTTCTCC.

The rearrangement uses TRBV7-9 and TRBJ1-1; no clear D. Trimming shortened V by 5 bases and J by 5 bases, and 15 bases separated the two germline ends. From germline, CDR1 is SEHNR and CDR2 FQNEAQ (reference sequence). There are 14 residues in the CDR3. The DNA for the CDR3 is TGTGCCAGCAGCCCCAGCCAGGTGGGGACTGAAGCTTTCTTT. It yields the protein CASSPSQVGTEAFF.